Listed here are 4 T cell receptor beta chains from one sample, sequenced in a study of blood T cell repertoires in COVID-19. Some clones are missing from TCRdb's copy, which holds only in-frame ones; the method was immunoSEQ multiplex PCR. The sample yields approximately 150,000 clones, approximately 84% seen once. The material sequenced was PBMCs or T cells enriched from blood (not recorded which). The origin of the receptors is a middle-aged woman with acute COVID-19.

This clone was seen only once. The chain employs TRBV7-9 and TRBJ1-1; TRBD1 matches at 8 bases. The germline CDR1 and CDR2 sequences are SEHNR and FQNEAQ (reference sequence). With V trimmed by 3 bases and J by 4 bases, 16 bases remained unmatched. This CDR3 is built from 18 residues. The CDR3 spells CASSFSFTGARGLTEAFF. CDR3 in DNA: TGTGCCAGCAGCTTCAGTTTCACAGGGGCCAGGGGGCTCACTGAAGCTTTCTTT. Full variable domain (rest looked up from reference TRBV7-9 and TRBJ1-1): DTGVSQNPRHKITKRGQNVTFRCDPISEHNRLYWYRQTLGQGPEFLTYFQNEAQLEKSRLLSDRFSAERPKGSFSTLEIQRTEQGDSAMYLCASSFSFTGARGLTEAFFGQGTRLTVV.

This clone was counted once. The V and J genes are TRBV6-2 or TRBV6-3 and TRBJ1-1; no reliable D call. Germline-derived CDR1 and CDR2 are MNHEY and SVGEGT. Trimming took 5 bases from V and 4 from J, leaving 11 bases between them. The CDR3 is made up of 13 amino acids. CDR3 residues: CASSSRRSTEAFF. DNA for the CDR3: TGTGCCAGCAGTAGCAGAAGGAGCACTGAAGCTTTCTTT.

The chain links TRBV28 to TRBJ2-7, with D tentatively TRBD1 (6 bases). CDR3 size: 15 residues. CDR1 and CDR2 (germline): MDHEN, SYDVKM. V lost 3 bases and J 7 bases, leaving 19 bases between the germline ends. The CDR3 nucleotides read TGTGCCAGCAGTTTTAGTGGGGGCGAGTGGGGTGAGCAGTACTTC. Residues: CASSFSGGEWGEQYF.

The rearrangement links TRBV29-1 to TRBJ1-3; D not certain. CDR3 length equals 13 residues. CDR1 SQVTM and CDR2 ANQGSEA come from the germline V gene. V lost 5 bases, J lost 2 bases, and 10 bases lay in between. CDR3 nucleotide sequence: TGCAGCGTTTATTCGGGGACTGGAAACACCATATATTTT. Translated: CSVYSGTGNTIYF.